The rows below give T cell receptor beta chains drawn from one sample of a study of shared clonotypes between healthy human individuals. Only in-frame clones appear in the TCRdb table, and some are missing; sequencing was by immunoSEQ multiplex PCR. In the table there are more than 550,000 clones, about 90% of which are singletons. Sequenced: memory CD8+ T cells from PBMCs. The source of these receptors is a man between 18 and 35 years old in good health. Some clones in this sample may be carry-over from other donors' samples. The CDR3 runs from the conserved cysteine through the conserved F or W. The order of the fields is J gene, V gene, clone size, D gene, CDR3 protein, CDR3 DNA. The D gene is left open where the match is weak. Size values are once, few and many counts, or a class for expanded clones, and some rows have none.

>TRBJ2-7|TRBV7-9|once|-
CASSLWRTYEQYF
TGTGCCAGCAGCTTATGGCGTACCTACGAGCAGTACTTC
>TRBJ2-7|TRBV19|-|TRBD1
CASSTGQGWYEQYF
TGTGCCAGTAGTACGGGACAGGGGTGGTACGAGCAGTACTTC
>TRBJ2-5|TRBV7-6|-|-
CASSPTPQRWRLGETQYF
TGTGCCAGCAGCCCAACACCTCAACGATGGAGGCTGGGGGAGACCCAGTACTTC
>TRBJ2-7|TRBV28|-|TRBD1
CASSHHRGPISYEQYF
TGTGCCAGCAGTCACCACAGGGGGCCCATCTCCTACGAGCAGTACTTC
>TRBJ2-3|TRBV7-9|-|-
CASSPYLTDTQYF
TGTGCCAGCAGCCCATACCTCACAGATACGCAGTATTTT
>TRBJ2-1|TRBV29-1|-|TRBD2
CSVEFASGSYNEQFF
TGCAGCGTTGAATTTGCTAGCGGGTCTTACAATGAGCAGTTCTTC
>TRBJ2-7|TRBV4-1|-|-
CASSQDLWREVDEQYF
TGCGCCAGCAGCCAAGATCTTTGGCGGGAAGTTGACGAGCAGTACTTC
>TRBJ1-5|TRBV27|-|TRBD1
CASSAGTGPRPQHF
TGTGCCAGCAGTGCCGGGACAGGCCCCCGGCCCCAGCATTTT
>TRBJ1-4|TRBV27|-|TRBD1
CASSLGRQGIWEKLFF
TGTGCCAGCAGTTTAGGACGACAGGGAATCTGGGAAAAACTGTTTTTT
>TRBJ2-3|TRBV19|-|TRBD2
CASRPPSEPGQATLAGGRTQYF
TGTGCCAGTAGACCCCCCTCGGAACCGGGACAGGCAACGTTAGCGGGGGGGAGAACGCAGTATTTT
>TRBJ1-4|TRBV7-6|-|TRBD1
CASSFDREGDEKLFF
TGTGCCAGCAGCTTCGACAGGGAGGGGGATGAAAAACTGTTTTTT
>TRBJ2-5|TRBV27|-|TRBD2
CASSLSFPLMIAGQETQYF
TGTGCCAGCAGTTTATCTTTTCCCCTTATGATAGCGGGACAAGAGACCCAGTACTTC
>TRBJ2-7|TRBV10-3|-|-
CAISETIRDRKTRGDEQYF
TGTGCCATCAGTGAGACTATCCGGGACCGAAAAACCCGAGGAGACGAGCAGTACTTC
>TRBJ2-1|TRBV2|-|TRBD2
CASRYKVLAGGPYNEQFF
TGTGCCAGCAGGTATAAGGTACTAGCGGGGGGACCTTACAATGAGCAGTTCTTC
>TRBJ2-1|TRBV6-4|-|TRBD1
CASSDSPGGYNEQFF
TGTGCCAGCAGTGACTCGCCAGGGGGATACAATGAGCAGTTCTTC
>TRBJ2-3|TRBV7-9|-|-
CASSSSVSTDTQYF
TGTGCCAGCAGCTCCTCCGTGAGCACAGATACGCAGTATTTT
>TRBJ2-1|TRBV4-2|-|-
CASSHPGNEQFF
TGTGCCAGCAGCCACCCGGGCAATGAGCAGTTCTTC
>TRBJ2-3|TRBV10-3|-|TRBD1
CAITDRGADTQYF
TGTGCCATCACCGACAGGGGTGCAGATACGCAGTATTTT
>TRBJ1-1|TRBV9|-|TRBD1
CASSVVSRGTVEAFF
TGTGCCAGCAGCGTAGTTTCACGAGGGACAGTTGAAGCTTTCTTT
>TRBJ2-6|TRBV27|-|-
CASSLSGALGANVLTF
TGTGCCAGCAGTTTATCTGGGGCCCTTGGGGCCAACGTCCTGACTTTC
>TRBJ1-4|TRBV4-3|-|TRBD1
CASSSGGANEKLFF
TGCGCCAGCAGTTCAGGGGGAGCGAATGAAAAACTGTTTTTT
>TRBJ2-7|TRBV9|-|TRBD2
CASSGGTSLYEQYF
TGTGCCAGCAGCGGCGGGACTAGTCTCTACGAGCAGTACTTC
>TRBJ2-3|TRBV29-1|-|TRBD2
CSVEIGGRADTQYF
TGCAGCGTTGAAATAGGCGGGAGAGCAGATACGCAGTATTTT
>TRBJ2-2|TRBV12-2|-|-
CASRLGSTGELFF
TGTGCAAGTCGCTTAGGGAGCACCGGGGAGCTGTTTTTT
>TRBJ2-5|TRBV4-1|-|-
CASSHALLETQYF
TGCGCCAGCAGCCATGCCTTACTGGAGACCCAGTACTTC
>TRBJ2-1|TRBV21-1|-|-
CASSAPRAGGSGEQFF
TGTGCCAGCAGCGCCCCGAGGGCGGGAGGCTCGGGTGAGCAGTTCTTC
>TRBJ1-6|TRBV5-1|-|-
CASSLESYNSPLHF
TGCGCCAGCAGCTTGGAATCCTATAATTCACCCCTCCACTTT
>TRBJ2-1|TRBV27|-|-
CASRSGPPDNEQFF
TGTGCCAGCAGATCGGGCCCACCAGACAATGAGCAGTTCTTC
>TRBJ2-7|TRBV14|-|-
CASSQRGISYEQYF
TGTGCCAGCAGCCAAAGGGGGATCTCCTACGAGCAGTACTTC
>TRBJ2-2|TRBV6-4|-|-
CASTLRSGTGELFF
TGTGCCAGCACTTTGAGGAGCGGGACCGGGGAGCTGTTTTTT
>TRBJ1-1|TRBV7-9|-|-
CASSSGFAEAFF
TGTGCCAGCAGCTCAGGGTTCGCTGAAGCTTTCTTT
>TRBJ2-7|TRBV29-1|-|-
CSVASPGFHEQYF
TGCAGCGTTGCGTCACCAGGGTTTCACGAGCAGTACTTC
>TRBJ2-2|TRBV29-1|-|TRBD1
CSVDRGGELFF
TGCAGCGTTGACAGGGGGGGGGAGCTGTTTTTT
>TRBJ1-1|TRBV6-6|-|TRBD1
CASRPDRDLLNTEAFF
TGTGCCAGCAGACCCGACAGGGACCTTTTGAACACTGAAGCTTTCTTT
>TRBJ2-5|TRBV11-2|-|-
CASSLAAWGETQYF
TGTGCCAGCAGCTTAGCCGCCTGGGGAGAGACCCAGTACTTC
>TRBJ2-2|TRBV7-3|many|TRBD2
CASGAGGPTGELFF
TGTGCCAGCGGGGCGGGAGGGCCGACCGGGGAGCTGTTTTTT
>TRBJ2-3|TRBV5-1|-|TRBD1
CASSSGQGATDTQYF
TGCGCCAGCAGCTCCGGACAGGGGGCCACAGATACGCAGTATTTT
>TRBJ1-1|TRBV19|-|TRBD1
CASSARTGGLDTEAFF
TGTGCCAGTAGTGCGAGGACAGGGGGCTTGGACACTGAAGCTTTCTTT
>TRBJ2-3|TRBV5-1|-|-
CASSLAMGVFTDTQYF
TGCGCCAGCAGCTTGGCCATGGGGGTTTTCACAGATACGCAGTATTTT
>TRBJ2-7|TRBV7-8|-|-
CASSTPRGFYEQYF
TGTGCCAGCAGCACCCCCCGGGGGTTCTACGAGCAGTACTTC
>TRBJ2-7|TRBV10-1|-|-
CASGSHYEQYF
TGCGCCAGCGGTTCCCACTACGAGCAGTACTTC
>TRBJ1-1|TRBV11-2|-|-
CASSLRGDTEAFF
TGTGCCAGCAGCTTACGAGGGGACACTGAAGCTTTCTTT
>TRBJ1-2|TRBV7-9|-|-
CASSPPGSSAHGYTF
TGTGCCAGCAGCCCCCCGGGGTCCAGCGCCCATGGCTACACCTTC
>TRBJ2-7|TRBV19|-|TRBD1
CASSLGQATYEQYF
TGTGCCAGTAGCCTAGGACAGGCAACCTACGAGCAGTACTTC
>TRBJ1-3|TRBV18|-|-
CASSPWPVNTIYF
TGTGCCAGCTCACCCTGGCCGGTTAACACCATATATTTT
>TRBJ2-2|TRBV15|-|TRBD2
CATSASLAESNTGELFF
TGTGCCACCAGCGCATCTCTAGCGGAGTCGAACACCGGGGAGCTGTTTTTT
>TRBJ1-5|TRBV28|-|-
CASSLKGHYSNQPQHF
TGTGCCAGCAGTTTGAAGGGACACTATAGCAATCAGCCCCAGCATTTT
>TRBJ2-1|TRBV7-9|once|-
CATPGSSYNEQFF
TGTGCCACCCCTGGAAGCTCCTACAATGAGCAGTTCTTC
>TRBJ2-7|TRBV5-6|-|TRBD2
CASSFWSSGYEQYF
TGTGCCAGCAGCTTCTGGTCTAGCGGCTACGAGCAGTACTTC
>TRBJ2-3|TRBV28|-|TRBD2
CASKLPSSGISTDTQYF
TGTGCCAGCAAATTGCCGTCTAGCGGGATCAGCACAGATACGCAGTATTTT
>TRBJ2-7|TRBV13|once|-
CASSLAVASYEQYF
TGTGCCAGCAGCTTAGCGGTGGCCTCCTACGAGCAGTACTTC
>TRBJ1-5|TRBV28|-|-
CASSARDTIAENQPQHF
TGTGCCAGCAGCGCCCGGGACACCATAGCAGAGAATCAGCCCCAGCATTTT
>TRBJ1-1|TRBV9|-|-
CASSVGSGNTEAFF
TGTGCCAGCAGCGTAGGTTCCGGGAACACTGAAGCTTTCTTT
>TRBJ1-1|TRBV27|once|-
CASRGLREFLNTEAFF
TGTGCCAGCAGGGGCCTAAGGGAATTCTTGAACACTGAAGCTTTCTTT
>TRBJ1-2|TRBV6-5|-|-
CASRGGGGYTF
TGTGCCAGCCGTGGGGGAGGTGGCTACACCTTC
>TRBJ1-1|TRBV5-1|once|-
CASSLGVGGTEAFF
TGTGCCAGCAGCTTGGGGGTAGGCGGCACTGAAGCTTTCTTT
>TRBJ2-3|TRBV7-9|-|-
CASSSGADTQYF
TGTGCCAGCAGCTCGGGCGCAGATACGCAGTATTTT
>TRBJ1-5|TRBV4-1|-|TRBD1
CASSQEDRGQGGSQPQHF
TGCGCCAGCAGCCAAGAGGACAGGGGGCAGGGGGGAAGCCAGCCCCAGCATTTT
>TRBJ2-5|TRBV9|-|-
CASSVGSAGGIETQYF
TGTGCCAGCAGCGTAGGATCGGCAGGGGGGATAGAGACCCAGTACTTC
>TRBJ2-7|TRBV11-2|-|-
CASSLVLSHATYEQYF
TGTGCCAGCAGCTTAGTCCTTTCACACGCCACCTACGAGCAGTACTTC